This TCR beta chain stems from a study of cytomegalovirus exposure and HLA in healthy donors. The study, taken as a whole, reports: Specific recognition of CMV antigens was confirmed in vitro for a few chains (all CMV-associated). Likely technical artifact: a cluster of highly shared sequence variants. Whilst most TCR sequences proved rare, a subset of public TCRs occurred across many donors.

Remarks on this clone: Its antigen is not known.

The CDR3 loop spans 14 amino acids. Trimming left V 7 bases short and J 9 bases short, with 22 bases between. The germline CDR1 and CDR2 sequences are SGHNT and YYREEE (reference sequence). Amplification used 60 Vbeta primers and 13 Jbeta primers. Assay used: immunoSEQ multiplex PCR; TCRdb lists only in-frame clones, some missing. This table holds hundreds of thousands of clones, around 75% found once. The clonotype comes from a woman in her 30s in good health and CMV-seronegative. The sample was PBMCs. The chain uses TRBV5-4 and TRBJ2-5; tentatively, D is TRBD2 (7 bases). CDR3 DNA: TGTGCCAGCGAAGCGGGACACTCTTCAGGGGCCCAGTACTTC. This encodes CASEAGHSSGAQYF.